These 17 T cell receptor beta chains share one sample of origin, sequenced in a study of T cells after posttransplantation cyclophosphamide. Generated by immunoSEQ multiplex PCR, the TCRdb table keeps only in-frame clones and is missing some. The sample shows some 66,000 clones, roughly 93% of them seen only once. The specimen sequenced was PBMCs. These receptor sequences come from a woman aged 25 to 39 in good health and a related stem cell transplant donor.

This clone was seen just once. The chain employs TRBV7-2 and TRBJ2-4, with D unclear. The CDR3 is 14 residues long. The V gene's germline CDR1 is SGHTA and CDR2 FQGNSA. V was cut by 4 bases and J by 5 bases, with 12 bases left in between. The CDR3 region is CASSYKNGQNIQYF. Here the CDR3 DNA reads TGTGCCAGCAGCTACAAGAATGGGCAAAACATTCAGTACTTC.

The genes are TRBV7-2 and TRBJ2-3; 11 bases map to TRBD2. In germline, CDR1 is SGHTA, CDR2 FQGNSA. After removal of 0 bases from V and 8 bases from J, the junction contained 7 bases not matched to a gene. The CDR3 has 16 amino acids. This CDR3 reads CASSLAPSGGSVTQYF. In DNA, the CDR3 is TGTGCCAGCAGCTTAGCGCCTAGCGGGGGGTCGGTTACGCAGTATTTT. The full variable domain, rest sourced from reference TRBV7-2 and TRBJ2-3, is GAGVSQSPSNKVTEKGKDVELRCDPISGHTALYWYRQSLGQGLEFLIYFQGNSAPDKSGLPSDRFSAERTGGSVSTLTIQRTQQEDSAVYLCASSLAPSGGSVTQYFGPGTRLTVL.

The chain has TRBV5-1 and TRBJ1-1; tentative D call: TRBD1 (5 bases). Trimming took 4 bases from V and 1 from J, leaving 8 bases between them. This CDR3 contains 13 residues. Germline CDR1 SGHRS, CDR2 YFSETQ. The CDR3 nucleotides read TGCGCCAGCAGCGGGGGGAAGAACACTGAAGCTTTCTTT. As protein: CASSGGKNTEAFF.

The chain combines TRBV11-2 with TRBJ1-2, with no clear D. This CDR3 comprises 17 residues. In germline, CDR1 is SGHAT, CDR2 FQNNGV. Trimming took off 0 bases at V and 4 bases at J, with 18 bases between the two ends. The CDR3: CASSLDGFDRILYGYTF. CDR3 bases: TGTGCCAGCAGCTTAGATGGGTTTGATCGGATCCTCTATGGCTACACCTTC.

As concerns this clone: At one end the junction does not follow the germline gene, possibly because of a read error. The chain employs TRBV11-1 and TRBJ2-7; 9 bases match TRBD1. Germline assignment: CDR1 SGHAT and CDR2 FQDESV (reference sequence). CDR3 size: 12 residues. In DNA, the CDR3 is TGTGCCAGCAGCCCCAACCGGGACAGGGCTTATTTC. It specifies CASSPNRDRAYF.

CDR3 sequence reads: CASSPIHTGELFF. CDR3 coding DNA: TGTGCCAGCAGCCCTATACACACCGGGGAGCTGTTTTTT. The chain combines TRBV6-6 with TRBJ2-2; D gene ambiguous. The V gene lost 6 bases and the J gene lost 3 bases, with 8 bases spanning the gap. The germline gives CDR1 MNHNY, CDR2 SVGAGI (reference sequence). This CDR3 contains 13 residues.

The chain uses TRBV4-3 and TRBJ1-1; D unresolved. This CDR3 comprises 14 residues. With 5 bases removed from V and 3 bases from J, the gap between germline ends came to 13 bases. Germline V gene lookup returns CDR1 LGHNA and CDR2 YSLEER. The DNA for the CDR3 is TGCGCCAGCAGCACCGGGCGGGAAGACACTGAAGCTTTCTTT. This gives the protein CASSTGREDTEAFF.

This sequence joins TRBV2 and TRBJ2-4; tentatively, D is TRBD2 (5 bases). This CDR3 is 20 amino acids long. V lost 6 bases and J 1 base, leaving 28 bases between the germline ends. Germline V CDR1 and CDR2: SNHLY, FYNNEI. The CDR3 loop is CASSPPPGSNLRRAKNIQYF. DNA of the CDR3: TGTGCCAGCAGCCCACCCCCGGGGTCGAACCTAAGACGGGCCAAAAACATTCAGTACTTC. Combining the CDR3 with reference TRBV2 and TRBJ2-4 gives the whole variable domain EPEVTQTPSHQVTQMGQEVILRCVPISNHLYFYWYRQILGQKVEFLVSFYNNEISEKSEIFDDQFSVERPDGSNFTLKIRSTKLEDSAMYFCASSPPPGSNLRRAKNIQYFGAGTRLSVL.

This chain joins TRBV4-2 and TRBJ2-3; TRBD1 matches 11 bases. V lost 3 bases, J lost 2 bases, and 4 bases stayed unmatched. There are 16 residues in the CDR3. Germline CDR1 is LGHNA and CDR2 is YNFKEQ. The CDR3 coding sequence is TGTGCCAGCAGCCAGGAGGGACAGGGGGACACAGATACGCAGTATTTT. It codes for CASSQEGQGDTDTQYF.

The chain joins TRBV7-9 to TRBJ2-1; D could derive from TRBD1 or TRBD2 (5 bases each). Germline V gene lookup returns CDR1 SEHNR and CDR2 FQNEAQ (reference sequence). This CDR3 contains 15 residues. Deletions cut 1 base from V and 7 bases from J, with 14 bases between. CDR3 coding DNA: TGTGCCAGCAGCTTAGGACGGGACGGAGGAAATGAGCAGTTCTTC. Translated, it gives CASSLGRDGGNEQFF.

The rearrangement uses TRBV5-6 and TRBJ1-4, with no clear D. This CDR3 has 11 residues. The germline V gene has CDR1 SGHDT and CDR2 YYEEEE. V was pared by 2 bases and J by 8 bases, with 4 bases between. The CDR3 DNA reads TGTGCCAGCAGCTTCGGCGAAAAACTGTTTTTT. It translates to CASSFGEKLFF.

The chain combines TRBV18 with TRBJ2-2; 9 nucleotides line up with TRBD1. The ends lost 0 bases at V and 5 bases at J; junction bases unmatched: 4. Germline V gives CDR1 KGHSH, CDR2 LQKENI. The CDR3 loop spans 16 amino acids. The CDR3 loop reads CASSPPGQGWTGELFF. The CDR3 nucleotides are TGTGCCAGCTCACCACCGGGACAGGGTTGGACCGGGGAGCTGTTTTTT.

The J gene is TRBJ2-2, the V gene TRBV30; D uncertain. Germline CDR1 and CDR2: GTSNPN and SVGIG (reference sequence). The CDR3 is 13 residues long. With 5 bases removed from V and 5 bases from J, the gap between germline ends came to 12 bases. DNA of the CDR3: TGTGCCTGGTCCTCAGGCGATACCGGGGAGCTGTTTTTT. Encoded protein: CAWSSGDTGELFF.

J is TRBJ2-7 and V is TRBV28; D unclear. There are 13 residues in the CDR3. In germline, CDR1 is MDHEN, CDR2 SYDVKM. V lost 2 bases and J 3 bases, leaving 8 bases between the germline ends. The CDR3 DNA is TGTGCCAGCAGTTTAGGGCACAGCTACGAGCAGTACTTC. Its translation: CASSLGHSYEQYF.

The V call is TRBV2, the J call TRBJ1-2; 11 nucleotides match TRBD1. This CDR3 comprises 15 residues. The junction had 11 bases not matched to a gene; V was cut back by 6 bases and J by 8 bases. Germline assignment: CDR1 SNHLY and CDR2 FYNNEI. DNA for the CDR3: TGTGCCAGCAGCGAATACTCCGGGGACAGGGGGGGCTACACCTTC. It is translated as CASSEYSGDRGGYTF.

This chain connects TRBV19 to TRBJ1-5, with D hard to call. Germline assignment: CDR1 LNHDA and CDR2 SQIVND (reference sequence). The germline V and J ends were trimmed by 6 bases and 6 bases, with 12 bases remaining between them. This CDR3 is built from 13 residues. In DNA, the CDR3 is TGTGCCAGTAGAACCCCCTCGGGTCAGCCCCAGCATTTT. Translated, it gives CASRTPSGQPQHF. Full variable domain (remainder filled in from reference TRBV19 and TRBJ1-5): DGGITQSPKYLFRKEGQNVTLSCEQNLNHDAMYWYRQDPGQGLRLIYYSQIVNDFQKGDIAEGYSVSREKKESFPLTVTSAQKNPTAFYLCASRTPSGQPQHFGDGTRLSIL.

The genes are TRBV29-1 and TRBJ2-1; 12 bases map to TRBD2. V shed 6 bases and J 2 bases; nucleotides not matched to a gene: 5. Germline CDR1 is SQVTM and CDR2 is ANQGSEA. The CDR3 length is 15 residues. The CDR3 protein is CSVTSGGLTYNEQFF. CDR3 nucleotide sequence: TGCAGCGTGACTAGCGGGGGACTAACCTACAATGAGCAGTTCTTC.